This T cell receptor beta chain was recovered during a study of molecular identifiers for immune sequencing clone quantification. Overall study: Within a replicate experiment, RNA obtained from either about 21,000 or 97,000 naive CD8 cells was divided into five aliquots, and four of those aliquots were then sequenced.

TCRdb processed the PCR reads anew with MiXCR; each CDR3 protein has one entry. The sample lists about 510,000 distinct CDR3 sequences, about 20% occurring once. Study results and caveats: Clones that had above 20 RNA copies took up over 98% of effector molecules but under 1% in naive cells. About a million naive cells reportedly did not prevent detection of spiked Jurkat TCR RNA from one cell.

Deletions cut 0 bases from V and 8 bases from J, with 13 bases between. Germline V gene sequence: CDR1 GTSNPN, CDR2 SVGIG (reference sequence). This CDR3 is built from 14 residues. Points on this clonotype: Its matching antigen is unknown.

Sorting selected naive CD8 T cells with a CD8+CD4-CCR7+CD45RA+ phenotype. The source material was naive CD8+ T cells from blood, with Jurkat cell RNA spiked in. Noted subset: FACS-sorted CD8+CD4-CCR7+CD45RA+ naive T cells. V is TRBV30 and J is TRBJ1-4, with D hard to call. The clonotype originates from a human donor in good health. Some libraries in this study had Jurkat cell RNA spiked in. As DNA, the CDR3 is TGTGCCTGGAGTGTTTTGGGTACACAGGAAAAACTGTTTTTT. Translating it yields CAWSVLGTQEKLFF. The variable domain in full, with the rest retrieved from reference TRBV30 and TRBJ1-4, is SQTIHQWPATLVQPVGSPLSLECTVEGTSNPNLYWYRQAAGRGLQLLFYSVGIGQISSEVPQNLSASRPQDRQFILSSKKLLLSDSGFYLCAWSVLGTQEKLFFGSGTQLSVL.